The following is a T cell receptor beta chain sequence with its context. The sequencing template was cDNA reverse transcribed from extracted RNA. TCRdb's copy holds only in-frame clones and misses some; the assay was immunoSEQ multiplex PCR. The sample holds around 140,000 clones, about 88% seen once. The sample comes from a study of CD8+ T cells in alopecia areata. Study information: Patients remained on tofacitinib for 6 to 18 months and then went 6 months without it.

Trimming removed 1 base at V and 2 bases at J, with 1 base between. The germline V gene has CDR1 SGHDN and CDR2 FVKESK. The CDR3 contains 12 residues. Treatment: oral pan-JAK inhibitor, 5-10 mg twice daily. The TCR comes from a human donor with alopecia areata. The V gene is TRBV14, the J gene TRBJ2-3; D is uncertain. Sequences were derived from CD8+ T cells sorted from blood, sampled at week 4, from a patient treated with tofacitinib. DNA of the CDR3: TGTGCCAGCAGCCAAGTCACAGATACGCAGTATTTT. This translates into CASSQVTDTQYF.